This T cell receptor (beta chain) was documented in a study of OX40 agonist ivuxolimab in advanced cancers. Germline-derived CDR1 and CDR2 are MNHEY and SVGAGI. The CDR3 runs to 15 residues. Trimming cost V 0 bases and J 8 bases, with 16 bases left between them. Produced via immunoSEQ multiplex PCR; TCRdb's table is partial and in-frame only. The table lists tens of thousands of clones, approximately 90% of them singletons. The V call is TRBV6-5, the J call TRBJ1-2; D gene uncertain. The clonotype originates from an adult with an advanced solid tumor such as melanoma, head and neck, liver or kidney cancer. Here the sequenced sample was CD4+ or CD8+ T cells sorted from blood, taken in a trial of the OX40 agonist ivuxolimab. In DNA form, the CDR3 reads TGTGCCAGCAGTTACTCGTTGCGGGCCGTAAACGGCTACACCTTC. This codes for CASSYSLRAVNGYTF.